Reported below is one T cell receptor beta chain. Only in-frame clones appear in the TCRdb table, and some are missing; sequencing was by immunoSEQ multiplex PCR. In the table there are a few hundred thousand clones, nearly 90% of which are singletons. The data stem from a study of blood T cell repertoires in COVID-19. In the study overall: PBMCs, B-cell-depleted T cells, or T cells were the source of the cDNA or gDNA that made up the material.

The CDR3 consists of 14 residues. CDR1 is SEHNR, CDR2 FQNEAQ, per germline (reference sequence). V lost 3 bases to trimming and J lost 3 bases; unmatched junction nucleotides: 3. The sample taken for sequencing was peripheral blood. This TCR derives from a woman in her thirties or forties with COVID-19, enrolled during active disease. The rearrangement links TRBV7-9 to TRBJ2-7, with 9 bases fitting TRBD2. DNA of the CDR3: TGTGCCAGCAGCTTGACTAGCGGAAACTACGAGCAGTACTTC. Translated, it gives CASSLTSGNYEQYF.